Below, 10 T cell receptor beta chains from the same sample are listed, as sequenced in a study of T cell repertoires in cytomegalovirus infection. TCRdb redid the calling of the reads with MiXCR, one entry per CDR3 protein. Here the sample spans about 310,000 distinct CDR3 sequences, roughly a sixth being singletons. Material for sequencing was PBMCs. Receptors were obtained from a human donor in good health (CMV status not recorded). Some clones in this sample may be carry-over from other donors' samples.

The genes are TRBV28 and TRBJ1-6; D remains unclear. CDR1 MDHEN and CDR2 SYDVKM come from the germline V gene. The CDR3 contains 12 residues. The V gene lost 5 bases and the J gene lost 12 bases, with 11 bases spanning the gap. CDR3 DNA: TGTGCCAGCAGTCTCCTATTGAGACCCCTCCACTTT. This translates into CASSLLLRPLHF.

This clonotype has a count of ten or more. The V gene is TRBV27, the J gene TRBJ2-2; D gene unclear. Trimming left V 6 bases short and J 6 bases short, with 17 bases between. Germline V CDR1 and CDR2: MNHEY, SMNVEV (reference sequence). CDR3 size: 15 residues. In DNA form, the CDR3 reads TGTGCCAGCAGCTGGACCTCTGAGGTTGCCGGGGAGCTGTTTTTT. It is translated as CASSWTSEVAGELFF.

In this sample, this clonotype turned up many times. The CDR3, as DNA: TGTGCCAGCAGTTTATTAAGCAGGGGGCGTTCGGGCGTCCTGACTTTC. This sequence encodes CASSLLSRGRSGVLTF. The chain carries TRBV28 and TRBJ2-6; 8 bases match TRBD1. The CDR3 loop spans 16 amino acids. The V segment lost 1 base and the J segment 12 bases; nucleotides outside the gene matches: 11. Germline assignment: CDR1 MDHEN and CDR2 SYDVKM.

Ten or more counts support this clonotype. The gene calls are TRBV7-8 and TRBJ1-2; D is perhaps TRBD1 (6 bases). There are 16 residues in the CDR3. Germline V gives CDR1 SGHVS, CDR2 FQNEAQ. V shed 3 bases and J shed 1 base, with 15 bases lying between them. CDR3 nucleotide sequence: TGTGCCAGCAGCTTTTCCGGACAGTCTTTTAACTATGGCTACACCTTC. It translates to CASSFSGQSFNYGYTF.

In its sample, this clonotype was seen many times. The chain recombines TRBV12-3 or TRBV12-4 with TRBJ2-5; D might be TRBD1 or TRBD2, each matching 6 bases. The V gene lost 6 bases and the J gene lost 4 bases, with 21 bases spanning the gap. This CDR3 is 16 amino acids long. CDR3 in amino acids: CASSPGAGRGGETQYF. The CDR3 DNA is TGTGCCAGCAGCCCGGGGGCAGGACGAGGGGGAGAGACCCAGTACTTC.

In this sample, this clonotype turned up a few times. The V and J genes are TRBV20-1 and TRBJ2-7, with 14 bases fitting TRBD2. Germline assignment: CDR1 DFQATT and CDR2 SNEGSKA (reference sequence). The J segment lost 2 bases and the V segment lost 5 bases, leaving 8 bases of the junction unmatched. The CDR3 is 16 residues long. CDR3 in DNA: TGCAGTGCTGACTCCGGGACTAGCGGGGGAACCTACGAGCAGTACTTC. This gives the protein CSADSGTSGGTYEQYF.

The CDR3 is CAISESKISVEEKLFF. The CDR3 bases are TGTGCCATCAGTGAGTCGAAAATCAGTGTTGAAGAAAAACTGTTTTTT. The chain has TRBV10-3 and TRBJ1-4; D is unclear. The germline gives CDR1 ENHRY, CDR2 SYGVKD. V gave up 0 bases and J gave up 8 bases, with 16 bases separating them. This CDR3 has 16 amino acids.

A word on this clonotype: At one of its ends the junction is not consistent with the germline gene, which may arise from a read error. V usage is TRBV18 and J usage is TRBJ2-6, with D perhaps matching TRBD1 (5 bases). This CDR3 comprises 20 residues. Germline CDR1 reads KGHSH; CDR2 reads LQKENI. The CDR3 coding sequence is TGTGCCAGCTCACCAGCAAGTGTCCCAGGGATTCCCTCTGGGGCCAACGTCCAGACTTTC. Translation: CASSPASVPGIPSGANVQTF.

V is TRBV20-1 and J is TRBJ2-2; D is perhaps TRBD2 (5 bases). Germline V CDR1 and CDR2: DFQATT, SNEGSKA (reference sequence). This CDR3 is built from 14 residues. V was trimmed by 3 bases and J by 2 bases, leaving 10 bases between them. This CDR3 is CSASRAANTGELFF. The CDR3 DNA is TGCAGTGCTAGTCGAGCGGCTAACACCGGGGAGCTGTTTTTT.

The chain is built from TRBV7-2 and TRBJ1-2; D not resolved. Germline CDR1 SGHTA, CDR2 FQGNSA. Trimming stripped 1 base from V and 3 bases from J, with 15 bases between. The CDR3 contains 16 residues. CDR3 in amino acids: CASSLVLGAGDYGYTF. CDR3 DNA sequence: TGTGCCAGCAGCTTAGTCCTCGGCGCCGGGGACTATGGCTACACCTTC.